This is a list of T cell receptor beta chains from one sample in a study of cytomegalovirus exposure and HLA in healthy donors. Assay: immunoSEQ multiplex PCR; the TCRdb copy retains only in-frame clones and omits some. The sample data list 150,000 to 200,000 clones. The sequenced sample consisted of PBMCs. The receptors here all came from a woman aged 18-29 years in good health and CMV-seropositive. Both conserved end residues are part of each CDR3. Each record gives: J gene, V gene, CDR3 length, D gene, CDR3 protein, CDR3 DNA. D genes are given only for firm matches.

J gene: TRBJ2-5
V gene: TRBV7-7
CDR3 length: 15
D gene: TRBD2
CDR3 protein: CASSLGLAGQETQYF
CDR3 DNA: TGTGCTAGCAGCTTGGGACTAGCGGGGCAAGAGACCCAGTACTTC

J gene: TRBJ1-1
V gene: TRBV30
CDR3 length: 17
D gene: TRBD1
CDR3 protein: CAWNSDFTGGAGARAFF
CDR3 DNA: TGTGCCTGGAATTCCGATTTTACAGGGGGCGCAGGGGCTCGAGCTTTCTTT

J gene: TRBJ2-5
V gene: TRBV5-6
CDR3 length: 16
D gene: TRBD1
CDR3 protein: CASNPGQGARRETQYF
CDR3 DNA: TGTGCCAGCAACCCGGGACAGGGGGCGAGGCGAGAGACCCAGTACTTC

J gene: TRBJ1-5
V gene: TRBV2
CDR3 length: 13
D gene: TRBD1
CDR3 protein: CASGDRINQPQHF
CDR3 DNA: TGTGCCAGCGGGGACAGGATCAATCAGCCCCAGCATTTT

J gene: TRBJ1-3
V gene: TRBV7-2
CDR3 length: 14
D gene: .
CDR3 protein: CASSLEVEGNTIYF
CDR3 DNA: TGTGCCAGCAGCTTGGAGGTTGAGGGAAACACCATATATTTT

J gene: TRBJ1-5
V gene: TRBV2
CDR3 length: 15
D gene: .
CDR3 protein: CASSEAGANNQPQHF
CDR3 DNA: TGTGCCAGCAGTGAAGCGGGAGCTAATAATCAGCCCCAGCATTTT

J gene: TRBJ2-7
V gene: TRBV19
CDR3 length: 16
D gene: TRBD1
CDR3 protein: CASRDRGPAGVNEQYF
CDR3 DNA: TGTGCCAGTAGGGACAGGGGGCCTGCTGGGGTCAACGAGCAGTACTTC

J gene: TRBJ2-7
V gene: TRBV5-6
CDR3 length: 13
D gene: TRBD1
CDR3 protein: CASSLTGVHEQYF
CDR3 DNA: TGTGCCAGCAGCTTGACAGGGGTCCACGAGCAGTACTTC

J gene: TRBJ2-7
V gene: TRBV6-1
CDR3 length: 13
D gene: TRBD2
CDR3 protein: CASSFRDGREQYF
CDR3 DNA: TGTGCCAGCAGTTTCAGGGACGGGAGGGAGCAGTACTTC

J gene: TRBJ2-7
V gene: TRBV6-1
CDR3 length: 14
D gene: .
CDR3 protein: CASSVGDTLYEQYF
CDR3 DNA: TGTGCCAGCAGTGTCGGGGACACGCTCTACGAGCAGTACTTC

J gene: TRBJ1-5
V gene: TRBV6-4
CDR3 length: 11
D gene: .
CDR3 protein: CASTGDQPQHF
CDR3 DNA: TGTGCCAGCACCGGGGATCAGCCCCAGCATTTT

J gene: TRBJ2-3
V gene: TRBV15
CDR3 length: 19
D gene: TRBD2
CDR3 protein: CATSGLGGLTVSSTDTQYF
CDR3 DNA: TGTGCCACCAGCGGGCTTGGGGGACTAACTGTCTCTAGCACAGATACGCAGTATTTT

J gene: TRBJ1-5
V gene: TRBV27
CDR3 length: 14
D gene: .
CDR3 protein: CASSLVNSNQPQHF
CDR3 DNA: TGTGCCAGCAGTTTAGTTAATAGCAATCAGCCCCAGCATTTT

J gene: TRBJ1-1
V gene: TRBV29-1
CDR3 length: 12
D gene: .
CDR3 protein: CSVEQGNTEAFF
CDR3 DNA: TGCAGCGTTGAGCAGGGGAACACTGAAGCTTTCTTT

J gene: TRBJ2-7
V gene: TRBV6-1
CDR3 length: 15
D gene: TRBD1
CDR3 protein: CASNLGTGGNHEQYF
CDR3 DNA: TGTGCCAGCAACCTAGGGACAGGGGGAAACCACGAGCAGTACTTC

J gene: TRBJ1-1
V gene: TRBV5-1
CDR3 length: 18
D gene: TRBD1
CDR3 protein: CASSLGTGLREKNTEAFF
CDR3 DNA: TGCGCCAGCAGCTTGGGGACAGGGCTACGGGAAAAGAACACTGAAGCTTTCTTT

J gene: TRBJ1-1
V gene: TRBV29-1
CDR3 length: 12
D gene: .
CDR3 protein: CSVVGGASEAFF
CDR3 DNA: TGCAGCGTTGTAGGGGGGGCCTCTGAAGCTTTCTTT

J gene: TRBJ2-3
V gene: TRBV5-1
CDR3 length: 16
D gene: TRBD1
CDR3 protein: CASSRGQGAGTDTQYF
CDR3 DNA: TGCGCCAGCAGCCGGGGACAGGGGGCCGGCACAGATACGCAGTATTTT

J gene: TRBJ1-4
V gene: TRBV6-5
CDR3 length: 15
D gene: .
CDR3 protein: CASSYSIGVNEKLFF
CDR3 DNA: TGTGCCAGCAGTTACTCGATCGGGGTTAATGAAAAACTGTTTTTT

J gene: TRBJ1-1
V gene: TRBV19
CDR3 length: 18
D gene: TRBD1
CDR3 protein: CASSIDLRRGQINTEAFF
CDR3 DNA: TGTGCCAGTAGTATAGATCTACGAAGGGGACAGATAAACACTGAAGCTTTCTTT

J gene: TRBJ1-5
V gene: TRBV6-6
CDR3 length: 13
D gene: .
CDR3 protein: CASSYSYNQPQHF
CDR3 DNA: TGTGCCAGCAGTTACTCCTATAATCAGCCCCAGCATTTT

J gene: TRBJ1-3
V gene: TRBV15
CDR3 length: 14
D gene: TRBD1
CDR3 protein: CATSAGTGSNTIYF
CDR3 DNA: TGTGCCACCAGCGCCGGGACAGGGTCAAACACCATATATTTT

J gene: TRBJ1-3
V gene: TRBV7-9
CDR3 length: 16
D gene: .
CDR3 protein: CASSKAGGGSGNTIYF
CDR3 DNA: TGTGCCAGCAGCAAGGCCGGGGGAGGTTCTGGAAACACCATATATTTT

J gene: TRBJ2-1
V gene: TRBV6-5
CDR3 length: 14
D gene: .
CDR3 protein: CASSSSGRYNEQFF
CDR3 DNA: TGTGCCAGCAGTTCCTCGGGCCGGTACAATGAGCAGTTCTTC

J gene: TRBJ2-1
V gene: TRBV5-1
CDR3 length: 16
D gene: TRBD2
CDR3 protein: CASSWGSGREYNEQFF
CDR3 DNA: TGCGCCAGCAGCTGGGGAAGCGGGAGGGAGTACAATGAGCAGTTCTTC

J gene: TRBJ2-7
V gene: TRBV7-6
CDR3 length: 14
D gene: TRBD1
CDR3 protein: CASSARQGDYEQYF
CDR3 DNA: TGTGCCAGCAGCGCGAGACAGGGCGACTACGAGCAGTACTTC

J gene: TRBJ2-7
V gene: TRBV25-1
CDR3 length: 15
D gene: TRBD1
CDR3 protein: CASSRTGTGGDEQYF
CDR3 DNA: TGTGCCAGCAGCCGAACCGGGACAGGGGGCGACGAGCAGTACTTC

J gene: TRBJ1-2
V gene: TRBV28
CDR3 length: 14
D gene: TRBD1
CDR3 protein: CASTLPGQPYGYTF
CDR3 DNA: TGTGCCAGCACTCTTCCGGGACAGCCCTATGGCTACACCTTC

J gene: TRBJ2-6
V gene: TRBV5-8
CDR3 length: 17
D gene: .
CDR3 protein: CASSLTGIGSGANVLTF
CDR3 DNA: TGTGCCAGCAGCTTGACGGGGATAGGGTCTGGGGCCAACGTCCTGACTTTC

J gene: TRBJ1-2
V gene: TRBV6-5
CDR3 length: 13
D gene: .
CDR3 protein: CASRARLPYGYTF
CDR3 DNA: TGTGCCAGCAGGGCGCGGTTACCCTATGGCTACACCTTC

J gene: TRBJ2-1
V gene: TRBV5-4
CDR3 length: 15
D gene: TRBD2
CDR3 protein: CASSLGSGGNNEQFF
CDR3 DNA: TGTGCCAGCAGCTTGGGTAGCGGGGGAAACAATGAGCAGTTCTTC

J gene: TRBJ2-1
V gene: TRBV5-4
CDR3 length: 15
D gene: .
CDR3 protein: CASSLGGSGNNEQFF
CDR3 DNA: TGTGCCAGCAGCTTGGGCGGTAGCGGTAACAATGAGCAGTTCTTC

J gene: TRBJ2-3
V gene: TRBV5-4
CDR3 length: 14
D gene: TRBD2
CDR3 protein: CASSLSGDSDTQYF
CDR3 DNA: TGTGCCAGCAGCCTTAGCGGGGACTCAGATACGCAGTATTTT

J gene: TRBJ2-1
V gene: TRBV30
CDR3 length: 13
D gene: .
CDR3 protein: CAWEPTGLDEQFF
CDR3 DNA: TGTGCCTGGGAACCGACGGGGTTAGACGAGCAGTTCTTC

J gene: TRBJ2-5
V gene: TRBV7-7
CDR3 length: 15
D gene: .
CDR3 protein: CASSLGGLSKETQYF
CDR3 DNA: TGTGCCAGCAGCTTAGGGGGGCTCTCGAAAGAGACCCAGTACTTC

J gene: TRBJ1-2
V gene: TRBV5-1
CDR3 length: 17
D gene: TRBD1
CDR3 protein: CASSLDLRDSWSYGYTF
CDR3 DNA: TGCGCCAGCAGCTTGGATTTAAGGGACAGCTGGAGTTATGGCTACACCTTC

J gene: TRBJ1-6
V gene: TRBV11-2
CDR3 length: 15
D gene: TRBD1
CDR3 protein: CASGDREHYNSPLHF
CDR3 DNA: TGTGCCAGCGGAGACAGGGAACACTATAATTCACCCCTCCACTTT

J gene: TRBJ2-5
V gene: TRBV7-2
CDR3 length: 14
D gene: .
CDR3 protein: CASSLGRGQETQYF
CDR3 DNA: TGTGCCAGCAGCTTAGGGCGGGGACAAGAGACCCAGTACTTC

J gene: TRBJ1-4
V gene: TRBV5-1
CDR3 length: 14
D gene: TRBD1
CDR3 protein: CASSATGGREKLFF
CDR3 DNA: TGCGCCAGCAGCGCGACAGGGGGCCGCGAAAAACTGTTTTTT

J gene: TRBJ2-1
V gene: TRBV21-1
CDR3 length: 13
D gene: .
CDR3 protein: CARIAGGPDEQFF
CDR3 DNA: TGTGCCAGAATAGCGGGGGGGCCGGATGAGCAGTTCTTC

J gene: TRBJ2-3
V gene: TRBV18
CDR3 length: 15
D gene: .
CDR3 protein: CASSPGSGFTDTQYF
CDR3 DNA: TGTGCCAGCTCACCGGGTAGCGGATTCACAGATACGCAGTATTTT

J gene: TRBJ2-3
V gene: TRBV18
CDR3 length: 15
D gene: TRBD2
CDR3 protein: CASSPTAGGQDTQYF
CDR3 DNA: TGTGCCAGCTCACCAACAGCGGGAGGGCAAGATACGCAGTATTTT

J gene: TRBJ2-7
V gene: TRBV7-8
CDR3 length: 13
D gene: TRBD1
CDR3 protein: CASSEGGMGEQYF
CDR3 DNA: TGTGCCAGCAGTGAAGGGGGCATGGGCGAGCAGTACTTC